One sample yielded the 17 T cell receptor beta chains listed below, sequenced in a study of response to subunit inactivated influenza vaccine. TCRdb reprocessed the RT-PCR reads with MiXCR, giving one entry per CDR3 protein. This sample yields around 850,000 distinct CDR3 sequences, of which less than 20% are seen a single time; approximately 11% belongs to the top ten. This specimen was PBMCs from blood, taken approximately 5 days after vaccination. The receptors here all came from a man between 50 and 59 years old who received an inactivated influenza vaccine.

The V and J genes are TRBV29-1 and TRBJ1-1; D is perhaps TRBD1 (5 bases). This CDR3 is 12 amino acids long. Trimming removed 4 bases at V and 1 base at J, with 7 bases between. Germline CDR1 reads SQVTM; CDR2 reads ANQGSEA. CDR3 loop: CSVVGPNTEAFF. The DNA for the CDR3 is TGCAGCGTTGTGGGGCCGAACACTGAAGCTTTCTTT.

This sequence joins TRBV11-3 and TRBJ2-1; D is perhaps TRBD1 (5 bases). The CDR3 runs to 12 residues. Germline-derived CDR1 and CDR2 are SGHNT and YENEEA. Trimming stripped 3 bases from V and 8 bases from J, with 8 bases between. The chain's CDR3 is CASSFQGHEQFF. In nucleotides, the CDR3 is TGTGCCAGCAGCTTTCAGGGTCATGAGCAGTTCTTC.

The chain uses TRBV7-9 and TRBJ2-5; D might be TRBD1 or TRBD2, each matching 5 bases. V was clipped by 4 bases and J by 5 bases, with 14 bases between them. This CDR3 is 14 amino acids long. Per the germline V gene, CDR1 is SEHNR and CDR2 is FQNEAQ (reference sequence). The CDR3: CASSSSFGTETQYF. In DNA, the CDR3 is TGTGCCAGCAGCTCCTCCTTTGGGACGGAGACCCAGTACTTC.

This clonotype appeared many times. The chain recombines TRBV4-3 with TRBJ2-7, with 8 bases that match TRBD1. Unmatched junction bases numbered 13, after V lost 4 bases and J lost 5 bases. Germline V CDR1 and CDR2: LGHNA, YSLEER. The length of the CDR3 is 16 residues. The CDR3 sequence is CASSLCLRTGRHEQYF. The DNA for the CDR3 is TGCGCCAGCAGCCTTTGTCTCCGGACAGGGAGGCACGAGCAGTACTTC.

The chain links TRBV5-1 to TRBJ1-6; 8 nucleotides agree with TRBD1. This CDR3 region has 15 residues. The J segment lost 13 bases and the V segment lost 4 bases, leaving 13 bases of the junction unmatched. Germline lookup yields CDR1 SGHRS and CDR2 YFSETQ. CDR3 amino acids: CASSASGTGQTPLHF. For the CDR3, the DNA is TGCGCCAGCAGCGCGTCCGGGACAGGACAAACCCCCCTCCACTTT.

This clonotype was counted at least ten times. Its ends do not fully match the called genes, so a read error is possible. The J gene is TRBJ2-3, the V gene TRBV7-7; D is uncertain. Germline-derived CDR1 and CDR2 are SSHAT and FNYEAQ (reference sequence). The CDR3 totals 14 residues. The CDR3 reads CASSLDGVMDTQYF. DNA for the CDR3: TGTGCTAGCAGCTTAGATGGTGTAATGGATACGCAGTATTTT.

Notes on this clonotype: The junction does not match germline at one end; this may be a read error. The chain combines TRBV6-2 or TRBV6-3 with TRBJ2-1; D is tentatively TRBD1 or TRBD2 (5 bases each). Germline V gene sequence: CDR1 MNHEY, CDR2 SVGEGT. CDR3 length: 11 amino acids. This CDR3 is CASSYPGPNCF. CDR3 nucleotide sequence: TGTGCCAGCAGTTATCCGGGACCCAACTGCTTC.

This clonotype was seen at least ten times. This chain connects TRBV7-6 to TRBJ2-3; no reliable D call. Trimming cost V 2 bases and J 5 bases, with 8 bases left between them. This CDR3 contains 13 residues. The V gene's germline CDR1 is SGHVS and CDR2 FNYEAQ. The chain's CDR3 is CASSLQLRDTQYF. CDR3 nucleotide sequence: TGTGCCAGCAGCTTACAATTACGAGATACGCAGTATTTT.

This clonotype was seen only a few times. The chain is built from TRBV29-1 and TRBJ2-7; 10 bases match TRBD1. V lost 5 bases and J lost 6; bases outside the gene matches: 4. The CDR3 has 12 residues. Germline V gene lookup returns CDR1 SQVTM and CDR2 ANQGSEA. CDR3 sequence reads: CSVRTGGFEQYF. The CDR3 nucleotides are TGCAGCGTTCGGACAGGGGGGTTCGAGCAGTACTTC.

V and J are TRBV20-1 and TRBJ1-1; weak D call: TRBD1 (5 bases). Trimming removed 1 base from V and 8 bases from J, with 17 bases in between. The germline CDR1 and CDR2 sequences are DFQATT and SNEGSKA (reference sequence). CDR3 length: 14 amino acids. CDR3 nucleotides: TGCAGTGCTAGAGGGCAGGGCGTCCAGATCGAAGCTTTCTTT. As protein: CSARGQGVQIEAFF.

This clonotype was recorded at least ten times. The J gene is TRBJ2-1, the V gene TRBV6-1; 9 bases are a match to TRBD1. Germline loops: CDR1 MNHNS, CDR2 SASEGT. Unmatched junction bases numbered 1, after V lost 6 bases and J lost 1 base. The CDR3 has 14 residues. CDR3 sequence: CASRDRGSYNEQFF. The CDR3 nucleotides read TGTGCCAGCAGGGACAGGGGATCCTACAATGAGCAGTTCTTC.

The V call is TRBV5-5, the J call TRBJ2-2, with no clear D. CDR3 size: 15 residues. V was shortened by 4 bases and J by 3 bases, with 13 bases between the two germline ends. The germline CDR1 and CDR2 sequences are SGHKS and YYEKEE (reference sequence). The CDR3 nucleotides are TGTGCCAGCAGCCTACAGTACACCGACACCGGGGAGCTGTTTTTT. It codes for CASSLQYTDTGELFF.

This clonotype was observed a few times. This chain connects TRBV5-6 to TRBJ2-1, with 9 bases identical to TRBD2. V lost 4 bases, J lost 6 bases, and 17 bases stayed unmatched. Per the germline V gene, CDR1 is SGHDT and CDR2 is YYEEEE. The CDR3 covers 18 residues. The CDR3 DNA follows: TGTGCCAGCAGCCCGGTGCCCCATTTAGCGGGAGTTATCAATGAGCAGTTCTTC. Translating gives CASSPVPHLAGVINEQFF.

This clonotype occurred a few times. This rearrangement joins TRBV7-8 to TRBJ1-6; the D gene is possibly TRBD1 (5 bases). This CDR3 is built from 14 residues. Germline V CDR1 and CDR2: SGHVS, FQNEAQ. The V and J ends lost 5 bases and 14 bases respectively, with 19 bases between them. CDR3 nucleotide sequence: TGTGCCAGCAGCGAAGGGGCCGTAAGGTTCACCCTCCACTTT. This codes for CASSEGAVRFTLHF.

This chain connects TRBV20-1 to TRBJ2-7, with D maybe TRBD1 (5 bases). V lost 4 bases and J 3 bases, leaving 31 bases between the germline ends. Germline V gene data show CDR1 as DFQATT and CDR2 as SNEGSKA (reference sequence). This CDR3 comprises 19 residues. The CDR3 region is CSATTNGQVPNLLNYEQYF. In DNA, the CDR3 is TGCAGTGCTACCACCAACGGACAAGTTCCAAACTTACTCAACTACGAGCAGTACTTC.

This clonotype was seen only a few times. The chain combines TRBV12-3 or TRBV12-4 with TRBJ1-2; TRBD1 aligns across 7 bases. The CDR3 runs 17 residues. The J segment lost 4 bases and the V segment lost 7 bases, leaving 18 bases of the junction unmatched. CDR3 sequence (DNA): TGTGCCAGCACCGCTCATACACCGGGACAGAGTTCCTATGGCTACACCTTC. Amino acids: CASTAHTPGQSSYGYTF.

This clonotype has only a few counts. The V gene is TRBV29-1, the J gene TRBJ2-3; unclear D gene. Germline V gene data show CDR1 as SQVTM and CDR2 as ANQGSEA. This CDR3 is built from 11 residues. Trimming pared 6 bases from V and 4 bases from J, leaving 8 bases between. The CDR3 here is CSVNDPDTQYF. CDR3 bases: TGCAGCGTCAATGATCCAGATACGCAGTATTTT.